The rows below give T cell receptor beta chains drawn from one sample of a study of shared clonotypes between healthy human individuals. Method: immunoSEQ multiplex PCR; TCRdb's copy keeps in-frame clones and lacks some. This sample carries around 600,000 clones, 95% to 98% of them seen once, and the ten largest clones take 0.057%. The sequenced material came from naive CD4+ T cells sorted from blood. The receptor source for this set is a woman in her twenties or thirties in good health. Both conserved end residues are part of each CDR3. D genes are given only for firm matches. Not every row has a clone size; where given, it reads once, few, many or a size class.

>few|16|TRBJ2-1|TRBD2|TRBV7-8
CASSRRGTSGYNEQFF
TGTGCCAGCAGCCGAAGGGGGACTAGCGGGTACAATGAGCAGTTCTTC
>.|15|TRBJ2-3|.|TRBV21-1
CASSKEARRTDTQYF
TGTGCCAGCAGCAAAGAAGCGAGACGGACAGATACGCAGTATTTT
>.|14|TRBJ2-1|.|TRBV6-6
CASSGPSPTGEQFF
TGTGCCAGCAGCGGGCCCAGCCCCACGGGGGAGCAGTTCTTC
>once|15|TRBJ2-2|TRBD1|TRBV6-6
CASRLGQPNTGELFF
TGTGCCAGCAGACTGGGACAGCCGAACACCGGGGAGCTGTTTTTT
>.|15|TRBJ2-2|TRBD1|TRBV2
CASSGQGAEFGELFF
TGTGCCAGCAGTGGACAGGGCGCGGAGTTCGGGGAGCTGTTTTTT
>.|12|TRBJ2-5|.|TRBV5-4
CATSHFQETQYF
TGTGCCACTTCGCACTTCCAAGAGACCCAGTACTTC
>.|16|TRBJ1-1|.|TRBV19
CASRPPGILDSTEAFF
TGTGCCAGCAGACCCCCAGGGATTTTGGATAGCACTGAAGCTTTCTTT
>.|11|TRBJ2-7|.|TRBV20-1
CSARDGYEQYF
TGCAGTGCTAGAGATGGGTACGAGCAGTACTTC
>.|14|TRBJ1-1|TRBD1|TRBV6-1
CASKAATGGFEAFF
TGTGCCAGCAAGGCAGCGACAGGGGGCTTTGAAGCTTTCTTT
>.|18|TRBJ2-2|.|TRBV11-2
CASSLEGVRGSQTGELFF
TGTGCCAGCAGCTTAGAGGGGGTTCGAGGGAGTCAGACCGGGGAGCTGTTTTTT
>.|16|TRBJ1-3|.|TRBV18
CASSPSPPLDGNTIYF
TGTGCCAGCTCACCATCCCCACCCTTGGACGGAAACACCATATATTTT
>.|14|TRBJ1-1|.|TRBV29-1
CSVGYRGGGTEAFF
TGCAGCGTCGGTTATCGAGGGGGTGGCACTGAAGCTTTCTTT
>.|14|TRBJ1-5|.|TRBV18
CASSPPGGGQPQHF
TGTGCCAGCTCACCCCCCGGGGGCGGGCAGCCCCAGCATTTT
>.|17|TRBJ2-2|TRBD2|TRBV5-1
CASSLPGLAGETGELFF
TGCGCCAGCAGCTTACCGGGACTAGCGGGAGAAACCGGGGAGCTGTTTTTT
>.|14|TRBJ2-5|.|TRBV7-7
CASSNRRNQETQYF
TGTGCCAGCAGCAACCGACGGAACCAAGAGACCCAGTACTTC
>.|15|TRBJ2-1|.|TRBV7-9
CASSLARGRGHEQFF
TGTGCCAGCAGCTTAGCGAGGGGACGGGGACATGAGCAGTTCTTC
>.|17|TRBJ2-1|TRBD2|TRBV28
CASRIGLGGRARDEQFF
TGTGCCAGCAGGATAGGTCTCGGCGGGAGGGCCCGGGATGAGCAGTTCTTC
>.|11|TRBJ1-1|.|TRBV20-1
CSARRNLEAFF
TGCAGTGCTAGAAGGAACCTTGAAGCTTTCTTT
>.|16|TRBJ2-1|TRBD2|TRBV2
CASSFGLALRHNEQFF
TGTGCCAGCAGTTTTGGACTAGCGCTAAGACACAATGAGCAGTTCTTC
>.|17|TRBJ1-1|TRBD1|TRBV5-4
CASNPEGQGASNTEAFF
TGTGCCAGCAACCCTGAGGGACAGGGGGCTTCGAACACTGAAGCTTTCTTT
>.|13|TRBJ2-7|.|TRBV30
CAWGREFHYEQYF
TGTGCCTGGGGACGGGAGTTTCACTACGAGCAGTACTTC
>.|13|TRBJ2-7|.|TRBV28
CATQERSSYEQYF
TGTGCCACCCAGGAAAGGAGCTCCTACGAGCAGTACTTC
>.|13|TRBJ2-3|.|TRBV10-2
CASSEWSADTQYF
TGCGCCAGCAGTGAATGGTCAGCGGATACGCAGTATTTT